The 30 T cell receptor beta chains given below trace back to one sample, sequenced in a study of blood T cell repertoires in COVID-19. Method: immunoSEQ multiplex PCR; TCRdb's copy keeps in-frame clones and lacks some. The table lists 200,000 to 300,000 clones, around 83% of them singletons, with 3.4% in the top ten. Sequencing used peripheral blood. The receptors were gathered from a woman between 18 and 29 years old with acute or convalescent COVID-19.

This clone has only a few counts. V usage is TRBV15 and J usage is TRBJ1-2; 7 bases map to TRBD1. Germline trimming cut 4 bases from V and 1 base from J; bases unmatched to any gene: 9. The CDR3 extends over 16 amino acids. Germline loops: CDR1 LNHNV, CDR2 YYDKDF (reference sequence). DNA of the CDR3: TGTGCCACCAGCAACCGAGGACAGGTGTTTAACTATGGCTACACCTTC. It codes for CATSNRGQVFNYGYTF.

The chain links TRBV9 to TRBJ2-1, with 8 bases identical to TRBD2. Germline lookup yields CDR1 SGDLS and CDR2 YYNGEE. There are 15 residues in the CDR3. The ends lost 2 bases at V and 6 bases at J; junction bases unmatched: 7. The CDR3 is CASSVTLAGANEQFF. The DNA of the CDR3 is TGTGCCAGCAGCGTCACTCTAGCGGGCGCCAATGAGCAGTTCTTC.

The gene calls are TRBV14 and TRBJ1-1; possible D gene TRBD1, 5 bases. The CDR3 has 15 residues. The V gene's germline CDR1 is SGHDN and CDR2 FVKESK. Trimming took 4 bases from V and 3 from J, leaving 15 bases between them. Written as DNA, the CDR3 is TGTGCCAGCAGCCCACCAGGGTTTCGGGACACTGAAGCTTTCTTT. This codes for CASSPPGFRDTEAFF.

Notes on this clone: One end of the junction is discordant with germline, which a read error may explain. The chain couples TRBV7-7 to TRBJ2-5; 7 positions match TRBD2. The CDR3 runs to 16 residues. Germline lookup yields CDR1 SSHAT and CDR2 FNYEAQ (reference sequence). The CDR3 protein is CASSQTTGGKQETQYF. The CDR3 DNA reads TGTGCTAGCAGCCAAACAACGGGGGGAAAACAAGAGACCCAGTACTTC.

The chain carries TRBV9 and TRBJ2-3, with 8 positions matching TRBD2. The V segment lost 4 bases and the J segment 0 bases; nucleotides outside the gene matches: 7. The CDR3 contains 16 residues. Per germline, CDR1 SGDLS and CDR2 YYNGEE. The CDR3 DNA reads TGTGCCAGCAGCAACGGACTAGCCGTTAGCACAGATACGCAGTATTTT. It codes for CASSNGLAVSTDTQYF.

A remark on this clone: An end of the junction differs from the germline gene, which may be a read error. The chain is built from TRBV6-2 or TRBV6-3 and TRBJ1-5; TRBD1 matches 10 bases. The CDR3 has 15 residues. CDR1 MNHEY and CDR2 SVGEGT come from the germline V gene. CDR3 in DNA: TGTGCCAGCAATTACCGGGACAGGGGTTATCAGCCCCAGCATTTT. Translated: CASNYRDRGYQPQHF.

The J gene is TRBJ2-2, the V gene TRBV5-6; 7 nucleotides align to TRBD2. The CDR3 length is 16 residues. V lost 0 bases and J lost 5; bases outside the gene matches: 7. From germline, CDR1 is SGHDT and CDR2 YYEEEE. The CDR3 DNA sequence: TGTGCCAGCAGCTTGGAGTTGAAGGGAGGGACCGGGGAGCTGTTTTTT. This codes for CASSLELKGGTGELFF.

This clone was seen just once. The V call is TRBV7-6, the J call TRBJ2-4; 11 bases agree with TRBD2. Trimming took 5 bases from V and 0 from J; bases not matched to a gene: 15. This CDR3 is 20 amino acids long. Germline V gene sequence: CDR1 SGHVS, CDR2 FNYEAQ. DNA of the CDR3: TGTGCCAGCAGCCCCGTAGCGGGAGGGCCCGTGGGTCTAGCCAAAAACATTCAGTACTTC. Its translation is CASSPVAGGPVGLAKNIQYF.

This chain joins TRBV18 and TRBJ1-1; D not resolved. V was cut by 0 bases and J by 2 bases, with 13 bases left in between. CDR3 length: 16 amino acids. The germline gives CDR1 KGHSH, CDR2 LQKENI. CDR3 bases: TGTGCCAGCTCACCACCGGCGGGAGGTGGTAACACTGAAGCTTTCTTT. It codes for CASSPPAGGGNTEAFF.

The V gene is TRBV2, the J gene TRBJ1-5; D is unclear. Germline V gives CDR1 SNHLY, CDR2 FYNNEI. The V end lost 3 bases, the J end lost 3 bases, and 9 bases lay between the germline ends. CDR3 length: 14 amino acids. In DNA form, the CDR3 reads TGTGCCAGCAGTGATAACGGGATCAATCAGCCCCAGCATTTT. Its protein product is CASSDNGINQPQHF.

The chain has TRBV15 and TRBJ2-2; D might be TRBD1 (6 bases). V lost 6 bases and J lost 1, with 12 bases in between. From germline, CDR1 is LNHNV and CDR2 YYDKDF (reference sequence). The CDR3 extends over 15 amino acids. Here the CDR3 DNA reads TGTGCCACCAGTCCGGGACACCTGAACACCGGGGAGCTGTTTTTT. Its protein is CATSPGHLNTGELFF.

The V call is TRBV14, the J call TRBJ1-2; 9 bases are a match to TRBD1. The V and J ends lost 4 bases and 8 bases, in that order; junction bases with no gene match: 11. Germline V gives CDR1 SGHDN, CDR2 FVKESK. CDR3 size: 15 residues. The CDR3 coding sequence is TGTGCCAGCAGCCCCATGCCGACAGGGGGGTACGGCTACACCTTC. This encodes CASSPMPTGGYGYTF.

This clone has a handful of counts. V gene TRBV2 combines with J gene TRBJ2-3; D ambiguous. Trimming left V 7 bases short and J 1 base short, with 9 bases between. The length of the CDR3 is 13 residues. Germline loops: CDR1 SNHLY, CDR2 FYNNEI. The CDR3 DNA follows: TGTGCCAGCACCGAACAGCGCACAGATACGCAGTATTTT. It translates to CASTEQRTDTQYF.

The rearrangement uses TRBV6-5 and TRBJ2-1; TRBD2 matches 10 bases. The CDR3 loop spans 15 amino acids. Trimming took 1 base from V and 13 from J; bases not matched to a gene: 10. CDR1 is MNHEY, CDR2 SVGAGI, per germline. The CDR3 nucleotides are TGTGCCAGCAGTTACTACGATTCTAGCGGGAGTCTACAGTTCTTC. This codes for CASSYYDSSGSLQFF.

The chain combines TRBV7-9 with TRBJ1-2; TRBD1 might be the D (6 bases). V lost 7 bases and J 4 bases, leaving 10 bases between the germline ends. Per germline, CDR1 SEHNR and CDR2 FQNEAQ (reference sequence). The CDR3 loop spans 12 amino acids. CDR3 residues: CASMAGAYGYTF. The CDR3 coding sequence is TGTGCCAGCATGGCAGGGGCCTATGGCTACACCTTC.

This clone has just one count. This rearrangement joins TRBV19 to TRBJ1-3; 7 nucleotides match TRBD1. V lost 7 bases to trimming and J lost 0 bases; unmatched junction nucleotides: 3. Germline-derived CDR1 and CDR2 are LNHDA and SQIVND (reference sequence). This CDR3 region has 14 residues. The CDR3 coding sequence is TGTGCCAGTACCAACAGGGGCTCTGGAAACACCATATATTTT. Translated, it gives CASTNRGSGNTIYF.

This clone was seen a single time. This chain uses TRBV27 with TRBJ2-2, with D possibly TRBD2 on 5 matching bases. The CDR3 length is 12 residues. Per germline, CDR1 MNHEY and CDR2 SMNVEV (reference sequence). V was trimmed by 6 bases and J by 8 bases, leaving 10 bases between them. CDR3 sequence reads: CASSWGAGELFF. DNA of the CDR3: TGTGCCAGCAGCTGGGGAGCGGGGGAGCTGTTTTTT.

This rearrangement joins TRBV9 to TRBJ2-5; D is perhaps TRBD2 (6 bases). Germline CDR1 is SGDLS and CDR2 is YYNGEE. V shed 0 bases and J shed 4 bases, with 10 bases lying between them. The CDR3 contains 14 residues. The DNA of the CDR3 is TGTGCCAGCAGCGTAGGGAGGGGAATAGAGACCCAGTACTTC. Encoded protein: CASSVGRGIETQYF. The full variable domain, completed using reference TRBV9 and TRBJ2-5, is DSGVTQTPKHLITATGQRVTLRCSPRSGDLSVYWYQQSLDQGLQFLIQYYNGEERAKGNILERFSAQQFPDLHSELNLSSLELGDSALYFCASSVGRGIETQYFGPGTRLLVL.

The chain links TRBV10-3 to TRBJ1-2; the D is unclear. Per the germline V gene, CDR1 is ENHRY and CDR2 is SYGVKD. V lost 0 bases and J lost 2, with 13 bases in between. The CDR3 covers 16 residues. The CDR3 DNA sequence: TGTGCCATCAGTGAGTCGGCCGGAGCGGGGAACTATGGCTACACCTTC. Its translation: CAISESAGAGNYGYTF.

This chain links TRBV7-8 with TRBJ2-2, with TRBD1 matching over 7 bases. The V gene end was trimmed by 5 bases and the J gene end by 3 bases; junction bases not matched to a gene: 6. This CDR3 comprises 15 residues. The germline gives CDR1 SGHVS, CDR2 FQNEAQ. CDR3 DNA: TGTGCCAGCAGCACCACCGGGACAGACACCGGGGAGCTGTTTTTT. Its protein product is CASSTTGTDTGELFF.

CDR3 nucleotides: TGCGCCAGCAGCGCGGGAGTCTCAATCTACGAGCAGTACTTC. Its protein product is CASSAGVSIYEQYF. The genes are TRBV10-2 and TRBJ2-7; 7 bases line up with TRBD2. The CDR3 consists of 14 residues. The germline V gene has CDR1 WSHSY and CDR2 SAAADI. The junction had 8 bases not matched to a gene; V was cut back by 6 bases and J by 3 bases.

V usage is TRBV18 and J usage is TRBJ2-7; TRBD1 aligns across 7 bases. This CDR3 spans 13 amino acids. V shed 3 bases, J shed 3 bases, and the junction held 2 bases outside the gene matches. Germline V gene lookup returns CDR1 KGHSH and CDR2 LQKENI. CDR3: CASSPRQGYEQYF. CDR3 DNA sequence: TGTGCCAGCTCACCGAGACAGGGCTACGAGCAGTACTTC.

This clone was detected only a few times. The chain has TRBV12-3 or TRBV12-4 and TRBJ2-2; TRBD1 is a possible D gene (5 bases). V was shortened by 7 bases and J by 6 bases, with 12 bases between the two germline ends. The CDR3 is 13 residues long. In DNA, the CDR3 is TGTGCCAGCACTCCACAGGTCCCCGGGGAGCTGTTTTTT. Translating it yields CASTPQVPGELFF.

The V call is TRBV12-3 or TRBV12-4, the J call TRBJ1-3; D gene unclear. Trimming cost V 6 bases and J 4 bases, with 10 bases left between them. This CDR3 comprises 13 residues. The CDR3 sequence: CASRWGGGNTIYF. The CDR3 DNA follows: TGTGCCAGCAGGTGGGGAGGAGGAAACACCATATATTTT.

This clone showed up just a few times. The rearrangement uses TRBV4-2 and TRBJ2-7, with TRBD2 matching over 14 bases. CDR1 and CDR2 (germline): LGHNA, YNFKEQ. The CDR3 extends over 18 amino acids. The junction had 8 bases not matched to a gene; V was cut back by 2 bases and J by 2 bases. CDR3 amino acids: CASSQTGTSGSRAYEQYF. The CDR3 nucleotides read TGTGCCAGCAGCCAAACAGGGACTAGCGGGAGTAGGGCCTACGAGCAGTACTTC.

This chain uses TRBV24-1 with TRBJ2-1, with D unclear. Germline V gene sequence: CDR1 KGHDR, CDR2 SFDVKD. V shed 4 bases and J shed 4 bases, with 7 bases lying between them. The CDR3 covers 13 residues. CDR3: CATSERQYNEQFF. DNA for the CDR3: TGTGCCACCAGTGAGAGGCAGTACAATGAGCAGTTCTTC.

The V call is TRBV30, the J call TRBJ2-3; TRBD2 aligns across 7 bases. The ends lost 0 bases at V and 4 bases at J; junction bases unmatched: 7. Germline CDR1 GTSNPN, CDR2 SVGIG (reference sequence). The length of the CDR3 is 15 residues. The CDR3 sequence: CAWSVLGGSSDTQYF. Here the CDR3 DNA reads TGTGCCTGGAGTGTACTCGGCGGGAGTTCAGATACGCAGTATTTT.

The chain uses TRBV6-5 and TRBJ1-4; D gene unclear. The CDR3 runs 14 residues. Germline V gives CDR1 MNHEY, CDR2 SVGAGI. Trimming pared 6 bases from V and 0 bases from J, leaving 8 bases between. The CDR3 DNA sequence: TGTGCCAGCAGGCCGGGGACAACTAATGAAAAACTGTTTTTT. Residues: CASRPGTTNEKLFF.

This clone was observed a few times. The CDR3 nucleotides are TGTGCCAGCAGTTTATCAGGCGAATGGGAAAAACTGTTTTTT. This sequence encodes CASSLSGEWEKLFF. The V call is TRBV28, the J call TRBJ1-4; unclear D gene. CDR3 length equals 14 residues. CDR1 and CDR2 from the germline V gene are MDHEN and SYDVKM. V was trimmed by 1 base and J by 8 bases, leaving 11 bases between them. The whole variable domain, filled in from reference TRBV28 and TRBJ1-4, reads DVKVTQSSRYLVKRTGEKVFLECVQDMDHENMFWYRQDPGLGLRLIYFSYDVKMKEKGDIPEGYSVSREKKERFSLILESASTNQTSMYLCASSLSGEWEKLFFGSGTQLSVL.

CDR3 DNA sequence: TGCGCCAGCAGCCATGGCCCCGACAGTAACTATGGCTACACCTTC. Translated, it gives CASSHGPDSNYGYTF. The gene calls are TRBV4-3 and TRBJ1-2; perhaps TRBD1 as D (5 bases). Trimming pared 3 bases from V and 1 base from J, leaving 12 bases between. Germline loops: CDR1 LGHNA, CDR2 YSLEER. There are 15 residues in the CDR3.